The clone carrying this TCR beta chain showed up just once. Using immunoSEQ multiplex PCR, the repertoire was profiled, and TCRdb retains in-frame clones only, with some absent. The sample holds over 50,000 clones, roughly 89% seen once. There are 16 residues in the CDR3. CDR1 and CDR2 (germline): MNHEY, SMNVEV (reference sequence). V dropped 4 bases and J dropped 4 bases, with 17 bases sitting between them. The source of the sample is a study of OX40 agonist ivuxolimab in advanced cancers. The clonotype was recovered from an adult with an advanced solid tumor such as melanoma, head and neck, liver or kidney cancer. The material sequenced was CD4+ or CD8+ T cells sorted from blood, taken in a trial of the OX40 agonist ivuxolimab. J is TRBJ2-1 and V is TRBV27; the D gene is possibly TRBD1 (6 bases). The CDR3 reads CASSSTRGAGYNEQFF. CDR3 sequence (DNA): TGTGCCAGCAGTTCAACCAGGGGCGCCGGATACAATGAGCAGTTCTTC.